The entry that follows covers one T cell receptor (beta chain) sequence. The data were taken from a study of tumor and adjacent non-tumor tissue in lung cancer. No cell sorting was done before RNA was extracted from the tissue. The library came from three nested PCR rounds adapted from ARM-PCR protocols. Via MiXCR, TCRdb re-called the multiplex PCR reads, giving one row per CDR3 protein. Among under 100,000 distinct CDR3 sequences, approximately 68% were seen once, and the ten largest hold roughly 12%. The V segment lost 10 bases and the J segment 5 bases; nucleotides outside the gene matches: 14. Germline V gene lookup returns CDR1 MNHEY and CDR2 SVGAGI. The CDR3 sequence is 15 residues long.

The rearrangement links TRBV6-5 to TRBJ2-5, with TRBD1 matching over 9 bases. The specimen was lung tumor tissue. This clonotype was obtained from a woman in her 70s with non-small cell lung cancer. CDR3 nucleotides: TGTGCCACCATCCTACAGGGGGCTCAGGGGGAGACCCAGTACTTC. This sequence encodes CATILQGAQGETQYF.